This entry features one TCR beta chain sequence. Antigen unknown. It was RNA transcripts that yielded the amplified TCR beta CDR3 regions. The study used the HTBI primer set for a first-round RT-PCR of the TCR CDR3. TCRdb independently ran MiXCR on the multiplex PCR reads; one entry per CDR3 protein. The sample yields hundreds of thousands of distinct CDR3 sequences, 16% seen once. The ends were cut back, 5 bases at V and 7 bases at J, with 11 bases in the middle. The CDR3 is 13 amino acids. Germline CDR1 is KGHDR and CDR2 is SFDVKD. The data were obtained in a study of T cells in Graves' hyperthyroidism and ophthalmopathy. The study's findings and limits: From stable hyperthyroidism, ophthalmopathy was set apart by a 13 V-J model. Model predictions of ophthalmopathy came a median around 6.5 months before onset.

J is TRBJ1-5 and V is TRBV24-1; no clear D. The origin of this receptor is a woman aged 18-29 years with Graves' hyperthyroidism. Sequencing was performed on blood. CDR3 DNA sequence: TGTGCCACCAGTGTCCGGGGTGACCAGCCCCAGCATTTT. It specifies CATSVRGDQPQHF.